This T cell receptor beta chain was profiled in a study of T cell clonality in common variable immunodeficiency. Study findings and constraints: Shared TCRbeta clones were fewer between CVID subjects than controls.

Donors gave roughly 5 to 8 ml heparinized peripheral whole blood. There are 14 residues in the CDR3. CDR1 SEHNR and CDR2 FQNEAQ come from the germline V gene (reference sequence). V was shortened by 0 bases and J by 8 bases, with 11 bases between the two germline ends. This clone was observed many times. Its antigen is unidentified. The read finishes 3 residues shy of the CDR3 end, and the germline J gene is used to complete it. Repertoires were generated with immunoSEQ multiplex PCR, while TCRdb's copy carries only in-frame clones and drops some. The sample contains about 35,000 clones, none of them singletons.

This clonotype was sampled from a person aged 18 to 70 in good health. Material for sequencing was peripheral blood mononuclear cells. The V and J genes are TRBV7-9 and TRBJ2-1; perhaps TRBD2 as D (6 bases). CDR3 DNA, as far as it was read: TGTGCCAGCAGCTTAGCATCGGGGGTTGATGAG. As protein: CASSLASGVDE. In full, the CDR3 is CASSLASGVDEQFF. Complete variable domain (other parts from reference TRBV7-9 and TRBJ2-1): DTGVSQNPRHKITKRGQNVTFRCDPISEHNRLYWYRQTLGQGPEFLTYFQNEAQLEKSRLLSDRFSAERPKGSFSTLEIQRTEQGDSAMYLCASSLASGVDEQFFGPGTRLTVL.